The next 9 T cell receptor beta chains were all read from a single sample in a study of T cell changes during pregnancy in multiple sclerosis. Method: immunoSEQ multiplex PCR; TCRdb's copy keeps in-frame clones and lacks some. Of approximately 60,000 clones detected, 85% to 95% appear once; the ten largest clones hold about 3.5%. Material: CD8+ T cells from peripheral blood mononuclear cells, obtained in the third trimester of pregnancy. Receptors originate from a female donor with multiple sclerosis, enrolled in a pregnancy study.

The V call is TRBV7-9, the J call TRBJ2-1, with D tentatively TRBD2 (6 bases). Between the trimmed V and J ends, which lost 0 bases and 4 bases, there was a span of 10 bases. Germline-derived CDR1 and CDR2 are SEHNR and FQNEAQ (reference sequence). The CDR3 is 15 amino acids. CDR3 region: CASSLAVGGYNEQFF. In nucleotides, the CDR3 is TGTGCCAGCAGCTTAGCGGTGGGGGGATACAATGAGCAGTTCTTC.

This chain connects TRBV10-1 to TRBJ2-1; 11 bases are a match to TRBD2. CDR1 is WNHNN, CDR2 SYGVQD, per germline (reference sequence). The CDR3 is 17 residues long. V lost 2 bases to trimming and J lost 3 bases; unmatched junction nucleotides: 6. The CDR3 region has the DNA TGCGCCAGCAGTGAGGGGCCCGGGACTAGCGGCTACAATGAGCAGTTCTTC. It is translated as CASSEGPGTSGYNEQFF.

CDR3 residues: CASSLYSVPGGFLEQYF. Here the CDR3 DNA reads TGTGCCAGCAGCTTGTATTCTGTTCCGGGTGGGTTCCTCGAGCAGTACTTC. This rearrangement joins TRBV11-2 to TRBJ2-7; D remains unclear. This CDR3 has 17 residues. Germline lookup yields CDR1 SGHAT and CDR2 FQNNGV. Trimming stripped 3 bases from V and 6 bases from J, with 24 bases between.

The chain combines TRBV5-1 with TRBJ2-3; TRBD1 is a possible D gene (6 bases). The length of the CDR3 is 15 residues. Per the germline V gene, CDR1 is SGHRS and CDR2 is YFSETQ. The V and J ends lost 3 bases and 6 bases respectively, with 17 bases between them. The CDR3 DNA reads TGCGCCAGCAGCTGGGGACACGGTGTCGGGGATACGCAGTATTTT. It is translated as CASSWGHGVGDTQYF.

Sample share makes this clone medium-sized. This sequence joins TRBV6-4 and TRBJ2-1, with 10 positions matching TRBD2. V dropped 5 bases and J dropped 3; count of bases not matched to a gene: 4. Germline V gene sequence: CDR1 MRHNA, CDR2 SNTAGT. This CDR3 contains 15 residues. CDR3 in DNA: TGTGCCAGCAGTTCCGGGACTAGCGACTACAATGAGCAGTTCTTC. The encoded protein is CASSSGTSDYNEQFF.

The V call is TRBV7-6, the J call TRBJ1-1; D perhaps matches TRBD1 (5 bases). The CDR3 extends over 13 amino acids. Germline CDR1 is SGHVS and CDR2 is FNYEAQ. With 4 bases removed from V and 1 base from J, the gap between germline ends came to 7 bases. The CDR3 region has the DNA TGTGCCAGCAGCTCCGGGGGGAACACTGAAGCTTTCTTT. It specifies CASSSGGNTEAFF.

The table lists this clone with a count of one. The chain is built from TRBV10-3 and TRBJ2-5; no clear D gene. The V gene lost 0 bases and the J gene lost 2 bases, with 10 bases spanning the gap. Germline V gene sequence: CDR1 ENHRY, CDR2 SYGVKD. The CDR3 loop spans 15 amino acids. As DNA, the CDR3 is TGTGCCATCAGTGAGTCGTCTAGAGATCAAGAGACCCAGTACTTC. Its translation is CAISESSRDQETQYF.

This chain uses TRBV6-5 with TRBJ1-6; D call uncertain. Germline lookup yields CDR1 MNHEY and CDR2 SVGAGI. V lost 0 bases and J lost 9, with 15 bases in between. This CDR3 spans 16 amino acids. CDR3 amino acids: CASSYSRVQTGSPLHF. The CDR3 DNA follows: TGTGCCAGCAGTTACTCGAGAGTTCAGACGGGTTCACCCCTCCACTTT.

The chain employs TRBV6-5 and TRBJ1-1, with D unclear. The germline V gene encodes CDR1 MNHEY and CDR2 SVGAGI. The CDR3 spans 13 residues. Trimming took 0 bases from V and 4 from J, leaving 6 bases between them. CDR3 DNA: TGTGCCAGCAGTTACTCCGGGAGCACTGAAGCTTTCTTT. Translation: CASSYSGSTEAFF.